The T cell receptor beta chain described here comes from a study of T cells after yellow fever vaccination. Study summary: SMART-Seq v4 Ultra Low Input served to prepare low-cell-number fractions. Study-wide points: Bulk-population clonotypes that are abundant could appear as contaminants in FACS-sorted repertoires. Boosting was followed by the reappearance of most primary-vaccination clones (approximately 97% CD4, 85% to 90% CD8).

Deletions cut 1 base from V and 2 bases from J, with 8 bases between. The CDR3 has 14 amino acids. Germline lookup yields CDR1 SGHDN and CDR2 FVKESK. 5'RACE template switching produced TCR cDNA carrying a universal primer site and UMIs. Each CDR3 protein gets one entry after TCRdb re-called the 5' RACE reads with MiXCR. The data show 300,000 to 350,000 distinct CDR3 sequences, around 4.3% seen once. Comments on this clonotype: The antigen is not known.

The sequence derives from a man in his late teens or twenties who received the YFV17D yellow fever vaccine. The J gene is TRBJ1-1, the V gene TRBV14; D gene uncertain. Material: PBMCs, obtained 15 days after the yellow fever booster vaccination. For the CDR3, the DNA is TGTGCCAGCAGCCAAGTTGGGGTAAACACTGAAGCTTTCTTT. Translating it yields CASSQVGVNTEAFF.